The 17 T cell receptor beta chains presented below share a single source sample, sequenced in a study of OX40 agonist ivuxolimab in advanced cancers. Sequencing used immunoSEQ multiplex PCR; TCRdb keeps in-frame clones, though not all of them. The sample consists of about 94,000 clones, around 86% of them appearing once. Sequenced here: CD4+ or CD8+ T cells sorted from blood, sampled in a trial of the OX40 agonist ivuxolimab. The receptors originated from an adult with an advanced solid tumor such as melanoma, head and neck, liver or kidney cancer.

This rearrangement joins TRBV6-1 to TRBJ1-2; D unclear. CDR1 and CDR2 from the germline V gene are MNHNS and SASEGT. CDR3 length equals 13 residues. Trimming took off 4 bases at V and 1 base at J, with 7 bases between the two ends. The CDR3 loop reads CASSVRGNYGYTF. As DNA, the CDR3 is TGTGCCAGCAGTGTTCGGGGTAACTATGGCTACACCTTC.

The chain combines TRBV7-6 with TRBJ1-5, with 7 bases lining up with TRBD1. Germline trimming cut 3 bases from V and 5 bases from J; bases unmatched to any gene: 1. CDR3 length equals 13 residues. CDR1 SGHVS and CDR2 FNYEAQ come from the germline V gene. CDR3 nucleotides: TGTGCCAGCAGCTTCAGGGGGGATCAGCCCCAGCATTTT. As protein: CASSFRGDQPQHF.

The chain uses TRBV27 and TRBJ1-5, with TRBD1 identical over 8 bases. J was trimmed by 2 bases and V by 3 bases; bases with no gene match: 15. Germline V gene sequence: CDR1 MNHEY, CDR2 SMNVEV (reference sequence). This CDR3 comprises 19 residues. CDR3 sequence: CASSFRPPQGGEGNQPQHF. CDR3 bases: TGTGCCAGCAGTTTCCGCCCCCCACAGGGGGGTGAAGGCAATCAGCCCCAGCATTTT.

The rearrangement links TRBV5-6 to TRBJ1-1, with 7 bases fitting TRBD1. This CDR3 spans 16 amino acids. The germline V gene encodes CDR1 SGHDT and CDR2 YYEEEE. The J segment lost 0 bases and the V segment lost 3 bases, leaving 8 bases of the junction unmatched. The DNA for the CDR3 is TGTGCCAGCAGCTGGAACCTGGGACAGCTGAACACTGAAGCTTTCTTT. Protein sequence: CASSWNLGQLNTEAFF.

This clone has a single count. This rearrangement joins TRBV27 to TRBJ2-1; 7 bases agree with TRBD2. CDR1 and CDR2 (germline): MNHEY, SMNVEV (reference sequence). Losses at the gene ends were 6 bases for V and 3 bases for J; bases not matched to a gene: 5. The CDR3 consists of 14 residues. For the CDR3, the DNA is TGTGCCAGCAGACGCGGGGGAAACTACAATGAGCAGTTCTTC. Its protein is CASRRGGNYNEQFF.

In this sample, this clone turned up a few times. CDR3 bases: TGTGCCTGGACGGTGCAGGTTTCCTATGGCTACACCTTC. Translation: CAWTVQVSYGYTF. The chain employs TRBV30 and TRBJ1-2; no firm D call. V shed 4 bases and J shed 4 bases, with 13 bases lying between them. CDR1 is GTSNPN, CDR2 SVGIG, per germline (reference sequence). The CDR3 loop spans 13 amino acids.

This sequence joins TRBV6-6 and TRBJ1-1; D uncertain. There are 13 residues in the CDR3. V lost 2 bases and J 3 bases, leaving 7 bases between the germline ends. The V gene's germline CDR1 is MNHNY and CDR2 SVGAGI (reference sequence). This chain's CDR3 is CASSYESDTEAFF. The CDR3, as DNA: TGTGCCAGCAGTTACGAGTCAGACACTGAAGCTTTCTTT.

The chain employs TRBV6-1 and TRBJ2-3, with D perhaps matching TRBD1 (6 bases). V was shortened by 4 bases and J by 3 bases, with 8 bases between the two germline ends. The CDR3 is 13 amino acids. Looked up from germline, CDR1 is MNHNS and CDR2 is SASEGT. For the CDR3, the DNA is TGTGCCAGCAGTGTCCAGGGGACAGATACGCAGTATTTT. It is translated as CASSVQGTDTQYF.

This clone has only a few counts. J is TRBJ2-3 and V is TRBV5-4; unclear D gene. The CDR3 length is 15 residues. V lost 4 bases and J 0 bases, leaving 12 bases between the germline ends. Germline CDR1 reads SGHNT; CDR2 reads YYREEE (reference sequence). CDR3 region: CASSGDGFSTDTQYF. The CDR3 DNA reads as TGTGCCAGCAGCGGCGACGGGTTCAGCACAGATACGCAGTATTTT.

This chain connects TRBV9 to TRBJ1-4; maybe TRBD1 (5 bases). Trimming shortened V by 0 bases and J by 6 bases, and 18 bases separated the two germline ends. CDR1 and CDR2 from the germline V gene are SGDLS and YYNGEE. The CDR3 runs to 17 residues. CDR3 sequence reads: CASSVAQGGKGDEKLFF. Written as DNA, the CDR3 is TGTGCCAGCAGCGTAGCTCAGGGCGGGAAAGGGGATGAAAAACTGTTTTTT.

This chain connects TRBV19 to TRBJ2-3; 9 positions match TRBD1. The CDR3 consists of 17 residues. Looked up from germline, CDR1 is LNHDA and CDR2 is SQIVND (reference sequence). The trim removed 1 base at V and 2 bases at J, leaving 7 bases unmatched. Written as DNA, the CDR3 is TGTGCCAGTAGTATAGCGACCGGGACAGGGAACACAGATACGCAGTATTTT. Residues: CASSIATGTGNTDTQYF.

The V gene is TRBV5-5, the J gene TRBJ2-2, with a tentative D call TRBD2 (5 bases). CDR1 is SGHKS, CDR2 YYEKEE, per germline (reference sequence). Trimming removed 2 bases from V and 2 bases from J, with 10 bases in between. The CDR3 extends over 15 amino acids. The CDR3 loop reads CASSFQAGNTGELFF. For the CDR3, the DNA is TGTGCCAGCAGCTTCCAGGCGGGTAACACCGGGGAGCTGTTTTTT.

The V call is TRBV6-5, the J call TRBJ1-1; no reliable D call. Germline CDR1 MNHEY, CDR2 SVGAGI. The CDR3 consists of 12 residues. Trimming cost V 6 bases and J 4 bases, with 9 bases left between them. The CDR3 bases are TGTGCCAGCAGCCCCGGAACCACTGAAGCTTTCTTT. This codes for CASSPGTTEAFF.

The chain couples TRBV27 to TRBJ2-7; perhaps TRBD1 as D (6 bases). This CDR3 region has 17 residues. Trimming stripped 7 bases from V and 4 bases from J, with 26 bases between. Germline loops: CDR1 MNHEY, CDR2 SMNVEV (reference sequence). The CDR3 DNA reads TGTGCCAGCACCTATCGCCGAACAGGGAGTATTCCTTACGAGCAGTACTTC. Protein sequence: CASTYRRTGSIPYEQYF.

The V call is TRBV10-1, the J call TRBJ2-5; a possible D gene is TRBD1 (5 bases). The CDR3 is 12 amino acids. Trimming left V 5 bases short and J 2 bases short, with 6 bases between. Germline V CDR1 and CDR2: WNHNN, SYGVQD (reference sequence). In DNA form, the CDR3 reads TGCGCCAGCAGTCCAGGGCAAGAGACCCAGTACTTC. Translation gives CASSPGQETQYF.

The chain joins TRBV10-3 to TRBJ1-1; D gene unclear. The ends were cut back, 6 bases at V and 2 bases at J, with 7 bases in the middle. CDR3 size: 12 residues. Germline CDR1 ENHRY, CDR2 SYGVKD. The CDR3 loop is CAIRDYNTEAFF. The CDR3 DNA reads TGTGCCATCAGAGATTATAACACTGAAGCTTTCTTT.

The sample holds one count of this clone. The CDR3 coding sequence is TGTGCCAGCAGTCCCCAGAAGCGGGGGGCGGATACGCAGTATTTT. This gives the protein CASSPQKRGADTQYF. The V gene is TRBV5-4, the J gene TRBJ2-3, with 9 bases that match TRBD2. The CDR3 runs to 15 residues. Per germline, CDR1 SGHNT and CDR2 YYREEE (reference sequence). With 5 bases clipped from V and 6 bases from J, the junction kept 10 bases outside the gene matches.